These 8 T cell receptor beta chains came from one sample sequenced in a study of blood T cell repertoires in COVID-19. Here immunoSEQ multiplex PCR was the method, and the copy in TCRdb shows in-frame clones only, minus some. The table shows a few hundred thousand clones, with around 90% occurring only once. Sequencing was done on a sample of peripheral blood. The source is a man younger than 35 with COVID-19, enrolled during active disease.

CDR3 protein: CASSRDRGLNEQFF. The CDR3 DNA follows: TGCGCCAGCAGCCGGGACAGGGGGCTTAATGAGCAGTTCTTC. The V call is TRBV10-1, the J call TRBJ2-1; 12 bases map to TRBD1. V lost 6 bases to trimming and J lost 7 bases; unmatched junction nucleotides: 4. There are 14 residues in the CDR3. The V gene's germline CDR1 is WNHNN and CDR2 SYGVQD (reference sequence).

The chain is built from TRBV6-6 and TRBJ1-4, with TRBD1 identical over 7 bases. After removal of 6 bases from V and 4 bases from J, the junction contained 8 bases not matched to a gene. From germline, CDR1 is MNHNY and CDR2 SVGAGI (reference sequence). This CDR3 contains 15 residues. For the CDR3, the DNA is TGTGCCAGCAGCCCCGGGACAGCCCTTAATGAAAAACTGTTTTTT. Protein sequence: CASSPGTALNEKLFF.

This clone was observed a few times. The CDR3 is CASSVQGGLTEAFF. The CDR3 region has the DNA TGTGCCAGCAGTGTACAAGGGGGCTTGACTGAAGCTTTCTTT. The chain has TRBV2 and TRBJ1-1, with 7 bases lining up with TRBD1. The CDR3 is made up of 14 amino acids. CDR1 and CDR2 (germline): SNHLY, FYNNEI. J was trimmed by 5 bases and V by 4 bases; bases with no gene match: 7.

The chain carries TRBV28 and TRBJ2-3; D is unclear. CDR3 length: 15 amino acids. In germline, CDR1 is MDHEN, CDR2 SYDVKM. Trimming stripped 3 bases from V and 0 bases from J, with 10 bases between. In DNA form, the CDR3 reads TGTGCCAGCAGTTTCAGGTTCCCAAGCACAGATACGCAGTATTTT. Translating gives CASSFRFPSTDTQYF. The full variable domain, rest sourced from reference TRBV28 and TRBJ2-3, is DVKVTQSSRYLVKRTGEKVFLECVQDMDHENMFWYRQDPGLGLRLIYFSYDVKMKEKGDIPEGYSVSREKKERFSLILESASTNQTSMYLCASSFRFPSTDTQYFGPGTRLTVL.

The chain is built from TRBV28 and TRBJ2-7, with 15 bases that match TRBD2. The germline V gene has CDR1 MDHEN and CDR2 SYDVKM. CDR3 length: 16 amino acids. V lost 6 bases to trimming and J lost 4 bases; unmatched junction nucleotides: 7. CDR3 in DNA: TGTGCCAGCAGCTACGGGACTAGCGGGAGGAGATACGAGCAGTACTTC. Its translation is CASSYGTSGRRYEQYF.

The V gene is TRBV6-5, the J gene TRBJ2-2, with TRBD1 identical over 8 bases. The CDR3 is 14 amino acids. Germline trimming cut 10 bases from V and 1 base from J; bases unmatched to any gene: 5. Germline V gene lookup returns CDR1 MNHEY and CDR2 SVGAGI. The CDR3 sequence: CATQGVGNTGELFF. CDR3 nucleotides: TGTGCCACACAGGGGGTGGGGAACACCGGGGAGCTGTTTTTT.

CDR3 sequence reads: CASSKRQGGVAGEKLFF. The CDR3 DNA follows: TGTGCCAGCAGCAAAAGACAGGGGGGAGTCGCTGGTGAAAAACTGTTTTTT. The V gene is TRBV5-4, the J gene TRBJ1-4; 9 bases map to TRBD1. The CDR3 covers 17 residues. With V trimmed by 4 bases and J by 7 bases, 14 bases remained unmatched. Germline CDR1 and CDR2: SGHNT and YYREEE (reference sequence).

The chain is built from TRBV7-3 and TRBJ2-7; tentative D call: TRBD2 (6 bases). The germline CDR1 and CDR2 sequences are SGHTA and FQGTGA. The V and J ends lost 5 bases and 1 base respectively, with 15 bases between them. The CDR3 spans 15 residues. The CDR3, as DNA: TGTGCCAGCAGCCAGGGACTTCTGGGGTCCTACGAGCAGTACTTC. Protein product: CASSQGLLGSYEQYF. Variable domain in full (rest from reference TRBV7-3 and TRBJ2-7): GAGVSQTPSNKVTEKGKYVELRCDPISGHTALYWYRQSLGQGPEFLIYFQGTGAADDSGLPNDRFFAVRPEGSVSTLKIQRTERGDSAVYLCASSQGLLGSYEQYFGPGTRLTVT.